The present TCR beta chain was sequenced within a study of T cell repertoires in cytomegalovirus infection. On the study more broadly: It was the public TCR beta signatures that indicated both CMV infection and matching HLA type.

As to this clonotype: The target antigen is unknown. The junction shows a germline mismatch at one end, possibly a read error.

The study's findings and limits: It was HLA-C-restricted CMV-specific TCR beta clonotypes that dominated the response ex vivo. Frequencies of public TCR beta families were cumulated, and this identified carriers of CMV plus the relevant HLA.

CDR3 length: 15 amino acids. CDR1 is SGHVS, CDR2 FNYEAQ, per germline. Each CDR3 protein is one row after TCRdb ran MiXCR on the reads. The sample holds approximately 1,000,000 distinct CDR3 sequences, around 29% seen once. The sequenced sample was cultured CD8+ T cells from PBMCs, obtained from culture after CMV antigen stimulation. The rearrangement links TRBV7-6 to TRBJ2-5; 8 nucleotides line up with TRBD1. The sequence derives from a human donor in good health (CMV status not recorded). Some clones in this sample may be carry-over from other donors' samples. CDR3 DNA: TGTGCTAGCAGCGCGGACAGGGCAAACCAAGAGACCCAGTACTTC. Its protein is CASSADRANQETQYF.